A single sample is the source of the 2 T cell receptor beta chains below, sequenced in a study of blood T cell repertoires in COVID-19. Produced via immunoSEQ multiplex PCR; TCRdb's table is partial and in-frame only. The sample lists more than 150,000 clones, 80% to 90% occurring once. Sequencing was done on a sample of peripheral blood. These TCRs come from an elderly woman with COVID-19, enrolled during active disease.

This chain uses TRBV5-1 with TRBJ2-1, with a tentative D call TRBD2 (5 bases). The CDR3 loop spans 15 amino acids. V was cut by 0 bases and J by 0 bases, with 7 bases left in between. Germline CDR1 and CDR2: SGHRS and YFSETQ. The CDR3 bases are TGCGCCAGCAGCTTGGAAGGGAGCTCCTACAATGAGCAGTTCTTC. It encodes CASSLEGSSYNEQFF.

This clone has more than one count but fewer than ten. The J gene is TRBJ1-2, the V gene TRBV5-1; 9 nucleotides align to TRBD1. The ends lost 4 bases at V and 5 bases at J; junction bases unmatched: 9. The germline CDR1 and CDR2 sequences are SGHRS and YFSETQ. CDR3 size: 15 residues. The CDR3 loop reads CASSQGQGAFYGYTF. The CDR3 region has the DNA TGCGCCAGCAGCCAGGGACAGGGCGCGTTTTATGGCTACACCTTC.